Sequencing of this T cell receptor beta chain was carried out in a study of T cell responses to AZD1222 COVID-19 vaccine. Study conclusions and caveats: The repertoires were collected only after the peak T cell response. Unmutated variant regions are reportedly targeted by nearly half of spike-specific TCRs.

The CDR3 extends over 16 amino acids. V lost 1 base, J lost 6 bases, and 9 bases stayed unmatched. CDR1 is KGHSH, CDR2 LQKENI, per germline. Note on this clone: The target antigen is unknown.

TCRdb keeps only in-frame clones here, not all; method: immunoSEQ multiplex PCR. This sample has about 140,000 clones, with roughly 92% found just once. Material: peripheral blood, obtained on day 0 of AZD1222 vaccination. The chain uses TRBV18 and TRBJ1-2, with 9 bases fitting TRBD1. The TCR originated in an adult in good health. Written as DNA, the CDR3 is TGTGCCAGCTCACCACAGTTGGCACAGGGGGCAAATGGCTACACCTTC. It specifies CASSPQLAQGANGYTF.